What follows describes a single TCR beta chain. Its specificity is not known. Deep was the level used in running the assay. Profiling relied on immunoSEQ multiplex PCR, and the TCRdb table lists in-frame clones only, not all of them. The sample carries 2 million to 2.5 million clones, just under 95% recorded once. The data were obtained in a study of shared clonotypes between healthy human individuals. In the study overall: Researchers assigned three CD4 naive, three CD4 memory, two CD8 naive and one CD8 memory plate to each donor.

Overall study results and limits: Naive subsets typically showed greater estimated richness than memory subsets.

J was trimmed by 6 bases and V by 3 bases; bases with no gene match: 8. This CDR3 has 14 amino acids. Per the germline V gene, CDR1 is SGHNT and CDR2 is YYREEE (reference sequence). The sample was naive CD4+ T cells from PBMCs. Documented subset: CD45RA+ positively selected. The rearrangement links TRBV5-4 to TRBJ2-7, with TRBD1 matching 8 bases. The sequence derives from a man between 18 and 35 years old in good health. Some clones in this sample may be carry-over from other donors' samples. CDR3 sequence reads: CASSSGQVLSEQYF. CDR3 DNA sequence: TGTGCCAGCAGCTCGGGACAGGTTCTGAGCGAGCAGTACTTC. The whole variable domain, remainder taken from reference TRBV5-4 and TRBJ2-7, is ETGVTQSPTHLIKTRGQQVTLRCSSQSGHNTVSWYQQALGQGPQFIFQYYREEENGRGNFPPRFSGLQFPNYSSELNVNALELDDSALYLCASSSGQVLSEQYFGPGTRLTVT.